One T cell receptor beta chain is described in this entry. Its target antigen remains unknown. The input lacks base qualities; no much larger clone sits a single base away. TCRbeta CDR3 regions were amplified from genomic DNA by means of the immunoSEQ Assay, a bias-controlled multiplex PCR. The source study handled its data this way. Nucleated cell counts per sample were estimated from amplification of reference gene primers within the assay. To quantify the absolute abundance of each unique TCRbeta CDR3 rearrangement, sequence reads were collapsed and filtered. For each sample, productive Simpson clonality was calculated as the square root of Simpson's diversity index over productive rearrangements. Held by TCRdb, this immuneACCESS table contains in-frame sequences only and omits some clones. Under half of the omission traces to an unresolved V gene where checked; the cause of the rest is unknown. The V and J calls and the clone size are those of that table, but D and trimming were determined from the DNA. This sample lists about 130,000 clones; approximately 90% were detected once. Approximately 2% of the sample comes from the top ten.

One collaborating source in Seattle enrolled patients during active infection and followed them longitudinally through the course of disease. Each collaborating institution followed its own protocols to collect whole blood in K2EDTA tubes. Collaborator samples were shipped for TCRbeta analysis as frozen whole blood, isolated PBMCs, or DNA extracted from either sample type. The data were obtained in a study of blood T cell repertoires in COVID-19 (dated by TCRdb to 2020 to 2021). Study-level background: The collaborator samples originated in the United States, Italy and Spain and spanned the acute and convalescent phases of COVID-19. The prospective study material was composed of cDNA or gDNA derived from T cells, B-cell-depleted T cells, or PBMCs. Subjects who had been exposed to COVID-19, were actively infected with it, or had recovered from it provided the deeply sampled blood TCRbeta repertoires that made up the dataset. The repertoires were released in a freely available public database meant as a resource for research on the immune response to SARS-CoV-2. The samples were drawn from two sources: the first 160 participants of the ongoing ImmuneRACE study, and about 1,300 subjects contributed by 6 global collaborators. Sample metadata almost always included a de-identified subject ID, COVID-19 status, age in years and sex. Where available, HLA class I and class II types were taken from metadata supplied by the sample provider and were not determined by assay-based typing. The investigation overall reported the following: How much clinical and demographic metadata was included differed by source and by participant, and the metadata was provided uncurated.

Counted from cysteine to phenylalanine, this CDR3 has 15 amino acids. The DNA shown is the 45-base CDR3, in frame from base 1. The germline V gene (reference sequence) yields LNHDA for CDR1 and SQIVND for CDR2. Trimming removed 5 bases from V and 0 bases from J, leaving 13 bases between the germline ends. This sequence was found in a middle-aged man with COVID-19, enrolled during active disease. The V gene is TRBV19 and the J gene is TRBJ1-1, with no confidently assigned D gene. The sequenced sample consisted of peripheral blood. The CDR3 reads as follows: CASSQVHRMNTEAFF. The nucleotide sequence is TGTGCCAGTAGTCAGGTCCACAGAATGAACACTGAAGCTTTCTTT.